What follows describes a single T cell receptor beta chain. The data are from a study of blood T cell repertoires in COVID-19. Overall study context: Specimens from acute and convalescent COVID-19 originated in the United States, Italy and Spain. The analysed material was cDNA or gDNA that came from T cells, B-cell-depleted T cells, or PBMCs.

CDR1 SGHVS and CDR2 FQNEAQ come from the germline V gene. The CDR3 runs to 15 residues. V lost 5 bases and J lost 4, with 15 bases in between. Seattle patients were enrolled during active infection and followed longitudinally. This table comes from immunoSEQ multiplex PCR, and its TCRdb copy is limited to in-frame clones, with some not included. Among approximately 290,000 clones listed, about 85% were seen once. The sequence was obtained from a human donor with COVID-19, enrolled during active disease. The donor label of this sample is uncertain. Sequencing was carried out using peripheral blood. The rearrangement uses TRBV7-8 and TRBJ2-1; no firm D call. In nucleotides, the CDR3 is TGTGCCAGCAGCCCCGACTCGGCCGGGTACAATGAGCAGTTCTTC. Translated, it gives CASSPDSAGYNEQFF.